Detailed here is one TCR beta chain. These data come from a study of CD8+ T cells in alopecia areata. The V end lost 1 base, the J end lost 7 bases, and 11 bases lay between the germline ends. The CDR3 runs 14 residues. Germline V gives CDR1 SGHDN, CDR2 FVKESK. Following extraction, RNA underwent reverse transcription to cDNA, which served as the sequencing template. Here immunoSEQ multiplex PCR was the method, and the copy in TCRdb shows in-frame clones only, minus some. The sample lists about 210,000 clones; 64% were seen once. Treatment meaning: oral pan-JAK inhibitor, 5-10 mg twice daily. Sample: CD4+ T cells sorted from blood, taken at week 4, from a patient treated with tofacitinib. This sequence was found in a human donor with alopecia areata. The genes are TRBV14 and TRBJ2-1, with D unresolved. DNA for the CDR3: TGTGCCAGCAGCCAAGCACTGACGATGAATGAGCAGTTCTTC. Amino acids: CASSQALTMNEQFF.